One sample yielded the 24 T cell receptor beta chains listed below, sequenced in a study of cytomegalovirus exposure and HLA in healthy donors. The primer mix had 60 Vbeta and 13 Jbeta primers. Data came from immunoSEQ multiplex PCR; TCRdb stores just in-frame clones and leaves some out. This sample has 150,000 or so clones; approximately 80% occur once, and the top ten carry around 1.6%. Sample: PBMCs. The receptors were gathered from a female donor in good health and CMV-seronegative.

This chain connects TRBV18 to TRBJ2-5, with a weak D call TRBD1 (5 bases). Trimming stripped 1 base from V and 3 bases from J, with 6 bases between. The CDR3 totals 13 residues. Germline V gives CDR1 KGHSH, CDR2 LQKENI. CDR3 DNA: TGTGCCAGCTCACCACGGGGCGAAGAGACCCAGTACTTC. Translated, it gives CASSPRGEETQYF.

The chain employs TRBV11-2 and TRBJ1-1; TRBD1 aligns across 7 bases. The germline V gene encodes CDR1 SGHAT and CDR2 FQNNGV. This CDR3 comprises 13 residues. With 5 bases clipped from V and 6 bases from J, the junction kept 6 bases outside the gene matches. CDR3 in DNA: TGTGCCAGCAGCCCAATGACAGGGTCTGAAGCTTTCTTT. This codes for CASSPMTGSEAFF.

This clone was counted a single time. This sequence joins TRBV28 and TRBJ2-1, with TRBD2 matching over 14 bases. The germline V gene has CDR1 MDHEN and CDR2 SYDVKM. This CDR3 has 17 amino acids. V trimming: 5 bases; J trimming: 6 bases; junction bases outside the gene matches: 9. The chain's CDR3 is CASSPRTSGRIPNEQFF. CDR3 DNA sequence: TGTGCCAGCAGTCCTCGGACTAGCGGGAGGATACCCAATGAGCAGTTCTTC.

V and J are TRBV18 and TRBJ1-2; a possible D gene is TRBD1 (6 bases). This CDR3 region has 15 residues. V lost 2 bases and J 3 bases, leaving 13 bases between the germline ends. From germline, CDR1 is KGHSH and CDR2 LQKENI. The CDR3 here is CASSPGLTGDYGYTF. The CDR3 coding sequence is TGTGCCAGCTCACCAGGCTTGACAGGCGACTATGGCTACACCTTC.

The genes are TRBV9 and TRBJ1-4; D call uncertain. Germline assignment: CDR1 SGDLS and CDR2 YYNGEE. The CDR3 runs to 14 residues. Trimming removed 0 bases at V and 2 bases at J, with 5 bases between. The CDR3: CASSVDSTNEKLFF. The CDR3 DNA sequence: TGTGCCAGCAGCGTAGACAGTACTAATGAAAAACTGTTTTTT.

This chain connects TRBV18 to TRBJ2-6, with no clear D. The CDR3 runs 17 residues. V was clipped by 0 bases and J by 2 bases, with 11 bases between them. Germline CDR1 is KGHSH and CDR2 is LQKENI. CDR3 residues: CASSPPNSVAGANVLTF. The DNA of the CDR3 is TGTGCCAGCTCACCACCGAACAGTGTGGCTGGGGCCAACGTCCTGACTTTC.

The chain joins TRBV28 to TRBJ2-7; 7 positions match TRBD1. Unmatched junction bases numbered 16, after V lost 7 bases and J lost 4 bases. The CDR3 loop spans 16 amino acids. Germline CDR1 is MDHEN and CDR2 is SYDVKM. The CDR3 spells CASTRQGGSRPYEQYF. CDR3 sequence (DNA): TGTGCCAGCACGAGACAGGGTGGGTCCCGACCATACGAGCAGTACTTC. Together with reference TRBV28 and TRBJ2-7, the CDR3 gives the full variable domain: DVKVTQSSRYLVKRTGEKVFLECVQDMDHENMFWYRQDPGLGLRLIYFSYDVKMKEKGDIPEGYSVSREKKERFSLILESASTNQTSMYLCASTRQGGSRPYEQYFGPGTRLTVT.

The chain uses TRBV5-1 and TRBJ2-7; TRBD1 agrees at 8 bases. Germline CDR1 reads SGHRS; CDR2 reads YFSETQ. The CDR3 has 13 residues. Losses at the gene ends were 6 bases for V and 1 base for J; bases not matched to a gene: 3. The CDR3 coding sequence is TGCGCCAGCACCCGGGACAGGTCCTACGAGCAGTACTTC. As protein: CASTRDRSYEQYF.

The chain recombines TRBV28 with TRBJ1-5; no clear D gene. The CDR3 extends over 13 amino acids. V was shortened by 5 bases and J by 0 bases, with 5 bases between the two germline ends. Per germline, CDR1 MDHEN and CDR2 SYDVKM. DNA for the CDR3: TGTGCCAGCAGTCGAGATAGCAATCAGCCCCAGCATTTT. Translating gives CASSRDSNQPQHF.

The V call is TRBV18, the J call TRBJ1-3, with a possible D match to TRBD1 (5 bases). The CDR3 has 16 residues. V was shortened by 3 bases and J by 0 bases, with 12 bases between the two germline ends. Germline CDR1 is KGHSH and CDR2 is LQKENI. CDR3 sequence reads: CASSPSTVSSGNTIYF. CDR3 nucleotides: TGTGCCAGCTCACCTTCGACAGTGAGCTCTGGAAACACCATATATTTT.

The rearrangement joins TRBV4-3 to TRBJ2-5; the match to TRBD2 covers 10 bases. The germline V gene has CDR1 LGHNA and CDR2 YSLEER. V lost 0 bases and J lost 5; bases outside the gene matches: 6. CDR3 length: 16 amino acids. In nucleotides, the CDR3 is TGCGCCAGCAGCCAAGATTGGCTAGCGGGAGTGGAGACCCAGTACTTC. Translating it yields CASSQDWLAGVETQYF.

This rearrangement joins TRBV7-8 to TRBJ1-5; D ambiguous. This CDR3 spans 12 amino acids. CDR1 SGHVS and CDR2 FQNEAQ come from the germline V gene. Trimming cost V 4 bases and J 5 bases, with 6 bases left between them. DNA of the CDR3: TGTGCCAGCAGCTCCAGATATCAGCCCCAGCATTTT. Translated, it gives CASSSRYQPQHF.

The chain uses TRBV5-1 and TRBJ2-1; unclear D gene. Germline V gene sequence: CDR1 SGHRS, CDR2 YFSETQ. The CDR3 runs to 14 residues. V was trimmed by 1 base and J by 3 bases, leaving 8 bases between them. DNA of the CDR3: TGCGCCAGCAGCTTGCAGCGCGACTACAATGAGCAGTTCTTC. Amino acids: CASSLQRDYNEQFF.

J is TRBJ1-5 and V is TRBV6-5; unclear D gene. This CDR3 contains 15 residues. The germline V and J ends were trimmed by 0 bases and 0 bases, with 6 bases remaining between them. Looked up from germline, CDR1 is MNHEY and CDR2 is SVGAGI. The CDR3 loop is CASSYSFGSNQPQHF. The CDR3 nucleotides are TGTGCCAGCAGTTACTCTTTCGGTAGCAATCAGCCCCAGCATTTT.

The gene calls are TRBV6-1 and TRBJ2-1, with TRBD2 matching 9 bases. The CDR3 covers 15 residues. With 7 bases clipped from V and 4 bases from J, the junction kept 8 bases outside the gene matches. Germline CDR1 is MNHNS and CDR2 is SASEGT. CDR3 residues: CASTSSGRWYNEQFF. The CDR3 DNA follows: TGTGCCAGCACTTCAAGCGGGAGGTGGTACAATGAGCAGTTCTTC.

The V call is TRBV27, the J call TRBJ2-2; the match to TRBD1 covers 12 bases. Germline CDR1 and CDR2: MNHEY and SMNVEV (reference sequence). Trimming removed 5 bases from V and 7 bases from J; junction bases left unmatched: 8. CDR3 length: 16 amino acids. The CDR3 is CASSLGQGAGIGELFF. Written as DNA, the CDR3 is TGTGCCAGCAGTCTGGGACAGGGGGCGGGGATCGGGGAGCTGTTTTTT.

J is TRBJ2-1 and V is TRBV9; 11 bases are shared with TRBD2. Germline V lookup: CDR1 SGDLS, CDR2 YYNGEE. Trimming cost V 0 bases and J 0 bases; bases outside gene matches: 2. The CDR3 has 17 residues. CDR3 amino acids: CASSVVSGRVSYNEQFF. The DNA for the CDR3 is TGTGCCAGCAGCGTAGTTAGCGGGAGGGTCTCCTACAATGAGCAGTTCTTC. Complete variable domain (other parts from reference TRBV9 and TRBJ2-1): DSGVTQTPKHLITATGQRVTLRCSPRSGDLSVYWYQQSLDQGLQFLIQYYNGEERAKGNILERFSAQQFPDLHSELNLSSLELGDSALYFCASSVVSGRVSYNEQFFGPGTRLTVL.

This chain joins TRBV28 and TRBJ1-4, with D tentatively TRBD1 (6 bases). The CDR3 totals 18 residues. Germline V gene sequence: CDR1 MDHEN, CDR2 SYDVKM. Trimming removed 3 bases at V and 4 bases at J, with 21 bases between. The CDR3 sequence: CASSFMPDRRRGNEKLFF. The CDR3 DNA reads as TGTGCCAGCAGTTTTATGCCCGACAGGCGGAGAGGTAATGAAAAACTGTTTTTT.

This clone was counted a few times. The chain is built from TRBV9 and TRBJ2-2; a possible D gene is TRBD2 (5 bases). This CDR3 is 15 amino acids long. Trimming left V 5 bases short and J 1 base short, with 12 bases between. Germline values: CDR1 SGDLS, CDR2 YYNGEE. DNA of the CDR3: TGTGCCAGCAGGAAAGGAGGAAGGAACACCGGGGAGCTGTTTTTT. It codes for CASRKGGRNTGELFF. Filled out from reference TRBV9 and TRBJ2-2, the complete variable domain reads DSGVTQTPKHLITATGQRVTLRCSPRSGDLSVYWYQQSLDQGLQFLIQYYNGEERAKGNILERFSAQQFPDLHSELNLSSLELGDSALYFCASRKGGRNTGELFFGEGSRLTVL.

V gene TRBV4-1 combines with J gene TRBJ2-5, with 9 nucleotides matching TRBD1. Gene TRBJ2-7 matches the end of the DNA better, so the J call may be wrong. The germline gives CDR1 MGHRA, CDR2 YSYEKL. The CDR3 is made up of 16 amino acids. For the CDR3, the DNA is TGCGCCAGCAGCCATCCACGGGGACAGGGAGGCCACGAGCAGTACTTC. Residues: CASSHPRGQGGHEQYF.

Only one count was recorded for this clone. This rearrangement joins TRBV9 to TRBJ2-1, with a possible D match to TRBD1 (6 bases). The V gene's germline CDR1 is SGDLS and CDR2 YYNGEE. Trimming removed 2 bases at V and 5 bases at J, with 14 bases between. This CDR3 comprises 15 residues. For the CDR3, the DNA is TGTGCCAGCAGCGTTGCAGCCAGGGGCAACAATGAGCAGTTCTTC. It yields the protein CASSVAARGNNEQFF.

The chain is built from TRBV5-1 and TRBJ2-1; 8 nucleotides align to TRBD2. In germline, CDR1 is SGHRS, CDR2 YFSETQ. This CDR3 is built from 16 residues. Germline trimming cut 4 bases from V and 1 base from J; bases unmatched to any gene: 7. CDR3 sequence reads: CASSTDPSGSYNEQFF. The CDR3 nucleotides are TGCGCCAGCAGCACCGACCCTAGCGGGTCCTACAATGAGCAGTTCTTC.

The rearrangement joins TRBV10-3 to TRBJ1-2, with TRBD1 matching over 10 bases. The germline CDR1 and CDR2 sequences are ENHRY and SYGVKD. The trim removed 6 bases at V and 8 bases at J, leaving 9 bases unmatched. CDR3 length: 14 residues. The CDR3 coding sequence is TGTGCCATCAGCGGCACGGGACAGGGGTCCGGCTACACCTTC. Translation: CAISGTGQGSGYTF.

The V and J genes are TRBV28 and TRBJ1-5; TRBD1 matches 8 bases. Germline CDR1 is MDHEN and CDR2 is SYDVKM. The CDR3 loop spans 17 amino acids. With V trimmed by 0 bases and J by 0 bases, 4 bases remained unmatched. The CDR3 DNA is TGTGCCAGCAGTTTATGGATCGGACAGGGTAGCAATCAGCCCCAGCATTTT. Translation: CASSLWIGQGSNQPQHF.